This TCR beta chain was observed in a study of T and B cells in COVID-19 patients. Study overall: Critical illness requiring mechanical ventilation or extracorporeal membrane oxygenation affected about 60% of the roughly 20 active-infection patients.

This clonotype is judged medium-sized (0.01 to 0.1%). Its antigen is unknown. Overall study findings and caveats: Exclusive to the recovered cohort were 2,300 or so TCR clusters, around 30 of them with low generation probability.

Blood genomic DNA input for TRB amplification was 250-500 ng. The CDR3 spans 16 residues. The germline CDR1 and CDR2 sequences are SQVTM and ANQGSEA. Deletions cut 6 bases from V and 0 bases from J, with 20 bases between. TRB rearrangements were amplified by multiplex PCR with BIOMED2 TRB-A/B primers. TCRdb redid the calling of the multiplex PCR reads with MiXCR, one entry per CDR3 protein. Here the sample spans 4,500 or so distinct CDR3 sequences, approximately 30% being singletons. V gene TRBV29-1 combines with J gene TRBJ1-2, with a possible D match to TRBD1 (5 bases). The TCR sequence derives from a human donor with active COVID-19. The sample was blood. The CDR3 DNA sequence: TGCAGCGTGTACGGGACGATCCCACCTTCTAACTATGGCTACACCTTC. Translated: CSVYGTIPPSNYGYTF.